The sequence of this TCR beta chain was determined in a study of siplizumab effects on memory and regulatory T cells. Unmatched junction bases numbered 13, after V lost 5 bases and J lost 6 bases. The germline V gene has CDR1 PRHDT and CDR2 FYEKMQ (reference sequence). The CDR3 extends over 16 amino acids. Broader study findings: For siplizumab cultures, the suppressive function of their proliferating Tregs was not confirmed. Roughly 80-95% of proliferating CD4+ or CD8+ clones defied assignment to a naive or memory phenotype. Unstimulated subsets were the mapping target of only a minor fraction of alloreactive clones.

TCRdb's table, derived via immunoSEQ multiplex PCR, lists solely in-frame clones and lacks some. Seen here are about 80,000 clones, 95% observed once, and the top ten hold 15% to 20%. Of note for this clone: Its antigen is unidentified.

The sequenced sample consisted of CD8+ T cells sorted from blood. The chain uses TRBV13 and TRBJ1-2; 9 positions agree with TRBD1. This clonotype originated in a human donor in good health. In DNA, the CDR3 is TGTGCCAGCAGCGTGTTAGGACAGGGGCGGACTCATGGCTACACCTTC. Its protein is CASSVLGQGRTHGYTF.